This T cell receptor (beta chain) was captured in a study of cytomegalovirus exposure and HLA in healthy donors. The wider study: The same platform used for the approximately 700 first-cohort repertoires was also used for the 95 to 150 validation repertoires, as a later analysis reported. Whole-study findings and limits: Altogether, 160 or so TCR beta chains were recorded as cytomegalovirus-associated. The authors confirmed in vitro that three CMV-associated chains were specific for CMV antigens. Most TCR sequences were uncommon, yet certain public TCRs appeared in many donors.

CDR3 size: 13 residues. Looked up from germline, CDR1 is SGHRS and CDR2 is YFSETQ. V lost 1 base to trimming and J lost 6 bases, with 10 bases between them. Some clones are missing from TCRdb's copy, which holds only in-frame ones; the method was immunoSEQ multiplex PCR. Counted here are over 150,000 clones, less than 95% occurring once; the ten biggest clones make up around 2.7%. For this clone: Its matching antigen is unknown.

This chain connects TRBV5-1 to TRBJ1-2; a possible D gene is TRBD1 (5 bases). The origin of this receptor is a woman aged 18-35 years in good health and CMV-seropositive. Sample: PBMCs. The CDR3 loop is CASSLPGLNGYTF. The CDR3 nucleotides read TGCGCCAGCAGCTTGCCAGGGCTTAATGGCTACACCTTC.